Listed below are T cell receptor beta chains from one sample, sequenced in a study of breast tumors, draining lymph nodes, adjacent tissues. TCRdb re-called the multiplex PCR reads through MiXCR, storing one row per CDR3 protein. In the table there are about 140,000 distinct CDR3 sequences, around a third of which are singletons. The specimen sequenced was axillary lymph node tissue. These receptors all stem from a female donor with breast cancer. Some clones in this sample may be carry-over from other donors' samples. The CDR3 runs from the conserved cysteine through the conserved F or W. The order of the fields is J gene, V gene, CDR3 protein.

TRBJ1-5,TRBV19,CASSIPSGGLSEQPQHF
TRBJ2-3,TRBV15,CATSRDGGLSTDTQYF
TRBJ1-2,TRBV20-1,CSAASDSRYGHTF
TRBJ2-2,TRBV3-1,CASSQGTMGTGEPFF
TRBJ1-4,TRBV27,CARGGGKLFF
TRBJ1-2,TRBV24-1,CATSPTQLNYGYTF
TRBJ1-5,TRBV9,CASSTRGDLNQPQRF
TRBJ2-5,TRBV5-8,CASSGEGAYQETQYF
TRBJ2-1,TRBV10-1,CASNIQGYNEQFF
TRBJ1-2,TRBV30,CAWSVLCANYGYTF
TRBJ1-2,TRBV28,CASQPGGTAGNTF
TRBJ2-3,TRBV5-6,CASSLYGLSTDTQYF
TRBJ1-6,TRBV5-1,CASSRGQDNSPLHF
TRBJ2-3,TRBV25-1,CASSEFRRSTDTQYF
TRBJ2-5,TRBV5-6,CASKYVGLAGQETQYF
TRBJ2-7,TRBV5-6,CASSWGQATYEQYF
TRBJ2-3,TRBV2,CASSEGGDEQYF
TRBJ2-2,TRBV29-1,CSVAVANTGELFF
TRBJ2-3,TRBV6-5,CASSHSNIYTDTQYF
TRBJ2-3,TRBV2,CASEMSRSSQDTQYF
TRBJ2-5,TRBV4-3,CASSQDRVSETQYF
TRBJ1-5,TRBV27,CASSRSQGVTNQPQHF
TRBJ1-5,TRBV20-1,CSARAPVGGLVDQPQHF
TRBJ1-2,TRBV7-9,CASSSGGHPNYGYPF
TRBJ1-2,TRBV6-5,CASSHVRNRGYTF
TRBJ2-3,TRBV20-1,CSARGTVKGTDTQYF
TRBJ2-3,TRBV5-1,CASRVGGLSTDTQYF
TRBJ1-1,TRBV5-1,CASSLEGGRNSEAFF
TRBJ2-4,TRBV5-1,CASSFLLGSGGHNIQYF
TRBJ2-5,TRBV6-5,CASSSDSINQETQYF
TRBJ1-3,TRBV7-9,CASGLGAGGSGNTIYF
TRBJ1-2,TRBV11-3,CASSSDRGYGYTF
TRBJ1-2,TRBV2,CASSRDGYYGYTF
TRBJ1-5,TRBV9,CASSVAGAYNQPQHF
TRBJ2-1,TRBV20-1,CSADQSRTYNEQFF
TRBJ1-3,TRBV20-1,CSARDISRSGMYTIYF
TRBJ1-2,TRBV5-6,CASSAGFGYTF
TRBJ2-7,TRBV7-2,CASSLAGTSVDLYEAEQYF
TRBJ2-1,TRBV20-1,CSARASWGRSYNEQFF
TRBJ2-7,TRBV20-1,CSAREGDILSYEQYF
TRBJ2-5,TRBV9,CASSVLGINQETQYF
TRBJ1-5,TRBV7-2,CASSLRGVNQPQHF
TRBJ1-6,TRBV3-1,CASSPRQAPVGDRSPLHF
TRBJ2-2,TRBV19,CASSIARGGTGELFF
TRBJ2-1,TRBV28,CASNSGGPSSYNEQFF
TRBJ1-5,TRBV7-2,CASSLKPGRGTETQHF
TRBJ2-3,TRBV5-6,CASSPGGATDTQYF